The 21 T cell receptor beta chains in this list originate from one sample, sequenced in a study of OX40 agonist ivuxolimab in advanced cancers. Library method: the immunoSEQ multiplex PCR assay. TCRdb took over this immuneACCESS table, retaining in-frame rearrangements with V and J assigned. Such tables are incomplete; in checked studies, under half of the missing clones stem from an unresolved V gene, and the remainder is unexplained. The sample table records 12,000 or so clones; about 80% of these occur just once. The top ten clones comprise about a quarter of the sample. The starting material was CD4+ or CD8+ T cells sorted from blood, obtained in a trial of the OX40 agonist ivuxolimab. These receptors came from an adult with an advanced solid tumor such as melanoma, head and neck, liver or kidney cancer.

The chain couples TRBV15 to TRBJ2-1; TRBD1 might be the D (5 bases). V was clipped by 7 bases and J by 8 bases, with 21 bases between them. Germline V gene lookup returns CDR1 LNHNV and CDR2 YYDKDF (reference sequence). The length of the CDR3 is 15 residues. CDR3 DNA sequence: TGTGCCACCACGGCCCAGGGCGCCGATTGGGATGAGCAGTTCTTC. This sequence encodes CATTAQGADWDEQFF. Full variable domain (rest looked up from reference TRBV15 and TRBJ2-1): DAMVIQNPRYQVTQFGKPVTLSCSQTLNHNVMYWYQQKSSQAPKLLFHYYDKDFNNEADTPDNFQSRRPNTSFCFLDIRSPGLGDTAMYLCATTAQGADWDEQFFGPGTRLTVL.

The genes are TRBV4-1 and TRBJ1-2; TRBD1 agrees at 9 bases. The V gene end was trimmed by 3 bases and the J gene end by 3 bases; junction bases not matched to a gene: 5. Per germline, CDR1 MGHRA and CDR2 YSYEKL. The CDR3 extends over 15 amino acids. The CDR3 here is CASSQKTGGDYGYTF. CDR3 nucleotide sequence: TGCGCCAGCAGCCAGAAGACAGGGGGAGACTATGGCTACACCTTC.

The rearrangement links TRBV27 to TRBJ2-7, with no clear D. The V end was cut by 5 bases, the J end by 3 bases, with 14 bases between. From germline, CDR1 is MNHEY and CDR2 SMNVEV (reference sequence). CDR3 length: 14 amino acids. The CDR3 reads CASSPSLSFYEQYF. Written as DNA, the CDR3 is TGTGCCAGCAGTCCATCGTTATCCTTCTACGAGCAGTACTTC.

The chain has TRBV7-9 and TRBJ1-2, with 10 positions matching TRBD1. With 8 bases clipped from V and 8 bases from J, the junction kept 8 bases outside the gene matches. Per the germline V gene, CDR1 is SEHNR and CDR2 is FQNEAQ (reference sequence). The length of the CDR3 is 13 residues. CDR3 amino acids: CASDLTGGWGYTF. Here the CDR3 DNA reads TGTGCCAGCGACTTGACAGGGGGCTGGGGCTACACCTTC.

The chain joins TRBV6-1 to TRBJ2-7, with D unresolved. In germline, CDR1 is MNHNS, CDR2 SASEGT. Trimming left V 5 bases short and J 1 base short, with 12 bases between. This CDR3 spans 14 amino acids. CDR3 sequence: CASSPLGPSYEQYF. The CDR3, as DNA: TGTGCCAGCAGTCCGCTAGGCCCATCCTACGAGCAGTACTTC.

CDR3 residues: CASSPYPAGQAYEQYF. In DNA form, the CDR3 reads TGCGCCAGCAGCCCTTACCCGGCAGGGCAGGCCTACGAGCAGTACTTC. The chain combines TRBV5-1 with TRBJ2-7; possibly TRBD1 for D (5 bases). Trimming removed 4 bases from V and 2 bases from J, with 19 bases in between. The V gene's germline CDR1 is SGHRS and CDR2 YFSETQ. The CDR3 extends over 16 amino acids.

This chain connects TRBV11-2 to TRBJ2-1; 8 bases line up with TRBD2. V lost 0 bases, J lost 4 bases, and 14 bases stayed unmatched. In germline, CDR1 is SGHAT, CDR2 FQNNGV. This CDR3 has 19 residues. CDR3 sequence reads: CASSLDEGRAGERYNEQFF. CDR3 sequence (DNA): TGTGCCAGCAGCTTAGATGAGGGGCGAGCGGGGGAAAGATACAATGAGCAGTTCTTC.

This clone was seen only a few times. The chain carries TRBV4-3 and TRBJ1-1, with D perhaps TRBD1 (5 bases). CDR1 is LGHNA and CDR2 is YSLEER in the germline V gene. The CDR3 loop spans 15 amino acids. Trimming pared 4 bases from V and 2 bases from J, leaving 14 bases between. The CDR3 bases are TGCGCCAGCAGCCTTGTGCGGGGGGAAAACACTGAAGCTTTCTTT. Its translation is CASSLVRGENTEAFF.

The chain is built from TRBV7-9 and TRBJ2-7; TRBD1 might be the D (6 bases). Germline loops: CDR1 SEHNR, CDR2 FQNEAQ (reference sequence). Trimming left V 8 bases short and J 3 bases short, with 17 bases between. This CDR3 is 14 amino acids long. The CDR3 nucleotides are TGTGCCAGCGGGGATGTTAGAGGGGGCTACGAGCAGTACTTC. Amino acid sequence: CASGDVRGGYEQYF. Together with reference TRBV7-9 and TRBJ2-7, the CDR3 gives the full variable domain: DTGVSQNPRHKITKRGQNVTFRCDPISEHNRLYWYRQTLGQGPEFLTYFQNEAQLEKSRLLSDRFSAERPKGSFSTLEIQRTEQGDSAMYLCASGDVRGGYEQYFGPGTRLTVT.

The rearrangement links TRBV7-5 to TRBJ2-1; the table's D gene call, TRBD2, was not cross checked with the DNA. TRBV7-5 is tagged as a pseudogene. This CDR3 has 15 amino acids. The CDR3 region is CASSSLASSYNEQFF. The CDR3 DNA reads TGTGCCAGCAGCTCACTAGCGTCCTCCTACAATGAGCAGTTCTTC.

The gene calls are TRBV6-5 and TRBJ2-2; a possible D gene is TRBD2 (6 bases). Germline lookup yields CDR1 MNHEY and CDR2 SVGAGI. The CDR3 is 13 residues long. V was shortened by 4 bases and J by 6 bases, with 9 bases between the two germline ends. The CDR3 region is CASSSGEAGELFF. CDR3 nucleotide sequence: TGTGCCAGCAGTTCCGGGGAGGCCGGGGAGCTGTTTTTT.

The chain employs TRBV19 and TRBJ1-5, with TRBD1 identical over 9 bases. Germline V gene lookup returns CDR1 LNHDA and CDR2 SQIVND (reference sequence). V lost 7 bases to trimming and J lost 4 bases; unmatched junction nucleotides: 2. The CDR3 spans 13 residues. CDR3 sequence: CASTGQGNQPQHF. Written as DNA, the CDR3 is TGTGCCAGTACGGGACAGGGAAATCAGCCCCAGCATTTT.

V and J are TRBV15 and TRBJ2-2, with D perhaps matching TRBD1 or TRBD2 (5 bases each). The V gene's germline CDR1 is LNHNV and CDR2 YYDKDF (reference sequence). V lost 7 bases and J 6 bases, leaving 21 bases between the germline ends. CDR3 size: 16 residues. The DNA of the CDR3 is TGTGCCACCAACCCGACTCGGGAAAGGGGACCCGGGGAGCTGTTTTTT. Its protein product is CATNPTRERGPGELFF.

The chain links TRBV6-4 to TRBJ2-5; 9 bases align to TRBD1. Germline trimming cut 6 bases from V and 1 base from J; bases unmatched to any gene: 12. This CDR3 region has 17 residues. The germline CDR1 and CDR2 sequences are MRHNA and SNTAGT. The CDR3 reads CASSPGRDRDSQETQYF. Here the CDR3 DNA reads TGTGCCAGCAGCCCAGGGAGGGACAGGGATTCCCAAGAGACCCAGTACTTC.

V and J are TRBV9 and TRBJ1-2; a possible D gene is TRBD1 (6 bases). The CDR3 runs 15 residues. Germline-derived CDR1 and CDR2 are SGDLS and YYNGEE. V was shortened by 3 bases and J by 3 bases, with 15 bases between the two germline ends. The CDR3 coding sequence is TGTGCCAGCAGCGGAAACAGGGTGGCGGACTATGGCTACACCTTC. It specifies CASSGNRVADYGYTF. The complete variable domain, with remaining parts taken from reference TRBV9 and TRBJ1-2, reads DSGVTQTPKHLITATGQRVTLRCSPRSGDLSVYWYQQSLDQGLQFLIQYYNGEERAKGNILERFSAQQFPDLHSELNLSSLELGDSALYFCASSGNRVADYGYTFGSGTRLTVV.

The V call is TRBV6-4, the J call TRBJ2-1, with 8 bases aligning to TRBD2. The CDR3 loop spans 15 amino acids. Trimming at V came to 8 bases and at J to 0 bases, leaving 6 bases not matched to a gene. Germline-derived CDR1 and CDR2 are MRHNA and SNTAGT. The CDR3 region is CASGGSGSSYNEQFF. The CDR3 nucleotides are TGTGCCAGCGGCGGAAGCGGGAGCTCCTACAATGAGCAGTTCTTC.

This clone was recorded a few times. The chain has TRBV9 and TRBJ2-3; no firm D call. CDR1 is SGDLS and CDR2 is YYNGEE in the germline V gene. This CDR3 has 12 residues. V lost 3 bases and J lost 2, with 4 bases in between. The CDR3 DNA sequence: TGTGCCAGCAGCGGGGACACAGATACGCAGTATTTT. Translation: CASSGDTDTQYF.

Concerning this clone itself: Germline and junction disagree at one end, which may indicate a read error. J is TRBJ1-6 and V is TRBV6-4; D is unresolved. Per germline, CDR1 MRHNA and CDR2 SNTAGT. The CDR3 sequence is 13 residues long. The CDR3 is CASRDSYNSPLHF. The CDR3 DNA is TGTGCCAGCAGGGACTCCTATAATTCACCCCTCCACTTT.

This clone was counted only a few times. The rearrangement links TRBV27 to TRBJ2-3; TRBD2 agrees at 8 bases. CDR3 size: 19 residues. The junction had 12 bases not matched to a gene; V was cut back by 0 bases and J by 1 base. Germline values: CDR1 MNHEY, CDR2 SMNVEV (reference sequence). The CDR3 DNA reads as TGTGCCAGCAGTTTATCGGCGGGGTATCTAGCGGGTGGCACAGATACGCAGTATTTT. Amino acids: CASSLSAGYLAGGTDTQYF.

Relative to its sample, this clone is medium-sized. Here the CDR3 DNA reads TGTGCCAGTATAATGGGGGGCGGCTTCACAGATACGCAGTATTTT. Its translation is CASIMGGGFTDTQYF. The chain carries TRBV5-6 and TRBJ2-3; the D call may be TRBD1 or TRBD2 (6 bases each). The CDR3 totals 15 residues. Trimming took 8 bases from V and 2 from J, leaving 18 bases between them. Germline CDR1 and CDR2: SGHDT and YYEEEE.

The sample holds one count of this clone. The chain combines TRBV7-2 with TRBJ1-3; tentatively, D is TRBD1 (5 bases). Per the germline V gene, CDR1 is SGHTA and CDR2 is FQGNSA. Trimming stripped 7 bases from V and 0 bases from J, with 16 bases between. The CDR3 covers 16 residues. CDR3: CASTSLGVYSGNTIYF. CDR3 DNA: TGTGCCAGCACCTCCTTGGGGGTCTACTCTGGAAACACCATATATTTT.